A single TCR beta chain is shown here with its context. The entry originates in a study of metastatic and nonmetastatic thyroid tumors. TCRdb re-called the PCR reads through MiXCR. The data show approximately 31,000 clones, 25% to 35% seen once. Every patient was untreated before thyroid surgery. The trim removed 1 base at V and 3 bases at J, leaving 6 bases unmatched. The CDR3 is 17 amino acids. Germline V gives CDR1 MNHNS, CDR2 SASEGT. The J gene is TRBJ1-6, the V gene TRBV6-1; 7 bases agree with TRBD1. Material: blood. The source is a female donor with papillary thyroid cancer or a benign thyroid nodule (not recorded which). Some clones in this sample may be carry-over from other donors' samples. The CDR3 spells CASSEGRTGGYNSPLHF. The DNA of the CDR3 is TGTGCCAGCAGTGAAGGCAGGACAGGAGGCTATAATTCACCCCTCCACTTT.